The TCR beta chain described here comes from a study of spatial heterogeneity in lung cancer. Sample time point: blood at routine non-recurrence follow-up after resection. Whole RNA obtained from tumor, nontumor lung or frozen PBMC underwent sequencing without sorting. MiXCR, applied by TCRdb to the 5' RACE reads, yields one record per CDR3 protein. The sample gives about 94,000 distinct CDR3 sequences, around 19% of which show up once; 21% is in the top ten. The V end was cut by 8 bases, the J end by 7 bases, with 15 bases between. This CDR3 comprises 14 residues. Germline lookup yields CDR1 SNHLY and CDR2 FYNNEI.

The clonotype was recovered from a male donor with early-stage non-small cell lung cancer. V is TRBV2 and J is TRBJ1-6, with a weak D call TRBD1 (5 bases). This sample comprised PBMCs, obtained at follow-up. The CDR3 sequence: CASAGLVRNSPLHF. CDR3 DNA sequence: TGTGCCAGCGCGGGACTTGTAAGGAATTCACCCCTCCACTTT. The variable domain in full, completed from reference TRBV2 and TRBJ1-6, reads EPEVTQTPSHQVTQMGQEVILRCVPISNHLYFYWYRQILGQKVEFLVSFYNNEISEKSEIFDDQFSVERPDGSNFTLKIRSTKLEDSAMYFCASAGLVRNSPLHFGNGTRLTVT.